This entry describes one T cell receptor (beta chain). The antigen remains unidentified. A single record per CDR3 protein comes from TCRdb applying MiXCR to the RT-PCR reads. Of approximately 170,000 distinct CDR3 sequences in the sample, 13% to 15% were seen once. This sample was taken from a study of response to subunit inactivated influenza vaccine. Study-level results: Authors suggested that a seasonal influenza vaccination recruits few new T cells each time.

CDR3 length: 16 amino acids. J was trimmed by 7 bases and V by 8 bases; bases with no gene match: 17. Sequenced here: CD8+ T cells sorted from PBMCs, sampled 5 days after vaccination. The genes are TRBV12-3 or TRBV12-4 and TRBJ1-5, with 7 bases fitting TRBD1. The origin of this receptor is a man aged 45-65 years who received an inactivated influenza vaccine. Written as DNA, the CDR3 is TGTGCCAGCCGCGGGGGGACAGCCTTCAGCCAACAGCCCCAGCATTTT. The encoded protein is CASRGGTAFSQQPQHF.